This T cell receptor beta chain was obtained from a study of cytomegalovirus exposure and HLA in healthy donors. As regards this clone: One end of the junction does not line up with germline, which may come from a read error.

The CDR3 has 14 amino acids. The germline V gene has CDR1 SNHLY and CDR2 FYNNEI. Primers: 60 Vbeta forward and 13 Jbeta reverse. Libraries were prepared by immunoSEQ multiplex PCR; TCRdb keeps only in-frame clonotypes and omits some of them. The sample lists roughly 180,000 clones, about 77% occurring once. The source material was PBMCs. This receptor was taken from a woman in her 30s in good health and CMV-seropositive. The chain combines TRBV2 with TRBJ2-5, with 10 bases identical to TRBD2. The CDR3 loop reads CASGTSAPQETRYF. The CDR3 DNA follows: TGTGCCAGCGGGACTAGCGCCCCGCAAGAGACCCGGTACTTC.